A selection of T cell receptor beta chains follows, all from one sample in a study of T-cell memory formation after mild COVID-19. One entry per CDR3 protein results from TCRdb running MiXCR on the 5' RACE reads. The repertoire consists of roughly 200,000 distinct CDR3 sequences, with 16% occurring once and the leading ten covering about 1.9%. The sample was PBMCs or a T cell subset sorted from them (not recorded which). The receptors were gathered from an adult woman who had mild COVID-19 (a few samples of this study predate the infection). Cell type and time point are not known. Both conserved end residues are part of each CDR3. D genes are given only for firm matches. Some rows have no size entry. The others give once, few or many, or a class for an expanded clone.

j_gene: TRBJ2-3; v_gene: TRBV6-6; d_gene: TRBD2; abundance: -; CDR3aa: CASSYRLAGGSDTQYF; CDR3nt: TGTGCCAGCAGTTACAGACTAGCGGGAGGCTCGGATACGCAGTATTTT
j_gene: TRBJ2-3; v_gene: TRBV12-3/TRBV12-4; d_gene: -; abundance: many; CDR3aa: CASGRGTDTQYF; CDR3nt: TGTGCCAGCGGCCGGGGCACAGATACGCAGTATTTT
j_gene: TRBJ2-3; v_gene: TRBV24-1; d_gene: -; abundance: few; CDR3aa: CATTSTGAPTDTQYF; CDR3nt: TGTGCCACTACGTCGACTGGCGCCCCCACAGATACGCAGTATTTT
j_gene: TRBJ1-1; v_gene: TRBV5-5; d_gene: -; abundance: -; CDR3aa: CASSLVGPPTEAFF; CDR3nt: TGTGCCAGCAGCTTGGTAGGGCCTCCCACTGAAGCTTTCTTT
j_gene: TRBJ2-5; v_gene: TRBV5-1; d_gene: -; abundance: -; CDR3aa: CASSTNQETQYF; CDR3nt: TGCGCCAGCAGCACAAACCAAGAGACCCAGTACTTC
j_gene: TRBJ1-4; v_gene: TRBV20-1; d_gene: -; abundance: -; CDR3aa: CSARVHGEANEKLFF; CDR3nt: TGCAGTGCTAGAGTTCACGGGGAAGCTAATGAAAAACTGTTTTTT
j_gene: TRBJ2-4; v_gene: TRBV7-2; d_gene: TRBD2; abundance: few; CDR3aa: CASSLGLAVLAKNIQYF; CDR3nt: TGTGCCAGCAGCCTAGGACTAGCTGTACTAGCCAAAAACATTCAGTACTTC
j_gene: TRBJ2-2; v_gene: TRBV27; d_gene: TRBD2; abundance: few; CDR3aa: CASSLSTSGRAYTGELFF; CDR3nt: TGTGCCAGCAGTTTATCTACTAGCGGGAGGGCCTACACCGGGGAGCTGTTTTTT
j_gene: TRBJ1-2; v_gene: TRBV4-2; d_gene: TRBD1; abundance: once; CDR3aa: CASSREGAGYGYTF; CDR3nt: TGTGCCAGCAGCCGGGAGGGGGCGGGCTATGGCTACACCTTC
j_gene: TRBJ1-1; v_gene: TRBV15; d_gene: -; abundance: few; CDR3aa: CATSEVINTEAFF; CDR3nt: TGTGCCACCAGCGAGGTCATTAACACTGAAGCTTTCTTT
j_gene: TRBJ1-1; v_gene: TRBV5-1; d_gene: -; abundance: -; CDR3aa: CASSRVGVNTEAFF; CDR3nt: TGCGCCAGTTCGCGGGTAGGGGTGAACACTGAAGCTTTCTTT
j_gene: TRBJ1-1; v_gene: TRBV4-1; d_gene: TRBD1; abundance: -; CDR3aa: CASSQGKTRGQGTEAFF; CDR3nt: TGCGCCAGCAGCCAAGGGAAGACGAGAGGACAGGGGACTGAAGCTTTCTTT
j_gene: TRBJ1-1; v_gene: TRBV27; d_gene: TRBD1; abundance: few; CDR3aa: CASRTHNRGAGTEAFF; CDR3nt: TGTGCCAGCAGGACTCACAACAGGGGGGCTGGCACTGAAGCTTTCTTT
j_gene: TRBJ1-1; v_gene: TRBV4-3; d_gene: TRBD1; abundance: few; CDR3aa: CASSQDVRDSEAFF; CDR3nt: TGCGCCAGCAGCCAAGATGTTAGGGACAGTGAAGCTTTCTTT
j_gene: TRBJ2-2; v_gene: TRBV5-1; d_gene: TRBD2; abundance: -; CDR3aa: CASSLISGGTNTGELFF; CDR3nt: TGCGCCAGCAGCTTGATAAGCGGGGGGACGAACACCGGGGAGCTGTTTTTT
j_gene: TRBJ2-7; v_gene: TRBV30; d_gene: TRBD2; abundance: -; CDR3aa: CAWSSGSGTYYEQYF; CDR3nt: TGTGCCTGGAGTAGTGGCAGCGGGACCTACTACGAGCAGTACTTC
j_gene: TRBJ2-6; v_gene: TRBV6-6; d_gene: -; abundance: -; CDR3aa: CASTHGDVLTF; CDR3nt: TGTGCCAGCACCCATGGGGACGTCCTGACTTTC
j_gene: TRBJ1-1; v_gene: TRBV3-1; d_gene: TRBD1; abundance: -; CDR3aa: CASSQAGTGTEAFF; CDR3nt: TGTGCCAGCAGCCAAGCCGGGACAGGGACTGAAGCTTTCTTT
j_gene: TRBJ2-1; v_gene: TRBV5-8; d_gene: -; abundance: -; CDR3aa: CASSSSQVGGYNEQFF; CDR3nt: TGTGCCAGCAGCTCATCACAGGTTGGAGGTTACAATGAGCAGTTCTTC
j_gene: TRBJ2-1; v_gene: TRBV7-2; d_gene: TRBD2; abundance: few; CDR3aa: CASSHNSGGKLYNEQFF; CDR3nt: TGTGCCAGCAGCCATAACAGCGGGGGCAAGCTCTACAATGAGCAGTTCTTC
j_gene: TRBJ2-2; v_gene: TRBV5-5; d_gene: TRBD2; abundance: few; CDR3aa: CASSLFTSGTPAGAGELFF; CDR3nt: TGTGCCAGCAGCTTGTTCACTAGCGGGACCCCAGCGGGAGCCGGGGAGCTGTTTTTT
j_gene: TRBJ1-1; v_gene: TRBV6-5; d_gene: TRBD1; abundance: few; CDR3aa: CASSYEPGGFSTEAFF; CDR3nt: TGTGCCAGCAGTTACGAACCAGGGGGGTTTTCAACTGAAGCTTTCTTT
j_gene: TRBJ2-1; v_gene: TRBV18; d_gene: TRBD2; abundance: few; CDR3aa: CASSPVSGRYNEQFF; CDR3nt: TGTGCCAGCTCGCCTGTTAGCGGGAGGTACAATGAGCAGTTCTTC
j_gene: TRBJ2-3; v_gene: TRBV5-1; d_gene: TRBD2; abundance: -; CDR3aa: CASCLAESTDTQYF; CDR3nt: TGCGCCAGCTGTCTAGCGGAAAGCACAGATACGCAGTATTTT
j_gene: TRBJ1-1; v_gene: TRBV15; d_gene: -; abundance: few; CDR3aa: CATSRDRTDTEAFF; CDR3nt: TGTGCCACCAGCAGAGATCGGACGGACACTGAAGCTTTCTTT
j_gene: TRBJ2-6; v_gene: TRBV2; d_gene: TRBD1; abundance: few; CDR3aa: CASSPQGSGANVLTF; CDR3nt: TGTGCCAGCAGCCCACAGGGGTCTGGGGCCAACGTCCTGACTTTC
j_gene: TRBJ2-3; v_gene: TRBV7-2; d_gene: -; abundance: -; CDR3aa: CASSFVADTQYF; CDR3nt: TGTGCCAGCAGCTTCGTCGCAGATACGCAGTATTTT
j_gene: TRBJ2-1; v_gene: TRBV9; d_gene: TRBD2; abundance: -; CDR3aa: CASSVNLAGNNEQFF; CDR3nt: TGTGCCAGCAGCGTAAACCTAGCGGGGAACAATGAGCAGTTCTTC
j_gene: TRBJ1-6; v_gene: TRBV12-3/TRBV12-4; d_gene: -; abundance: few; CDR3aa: CASSLTEASPLHF; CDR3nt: TGTGCCAGCAGTTTAACCGAGGCTTCACCCCTCCACTTT
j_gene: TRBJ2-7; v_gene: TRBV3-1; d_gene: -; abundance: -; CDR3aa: CASSPSNPGTQREQYF; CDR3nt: TGTGCCAGCAGTCCTTCCAATCCCGGGACCCAGAGAGAGCAGTACTTC
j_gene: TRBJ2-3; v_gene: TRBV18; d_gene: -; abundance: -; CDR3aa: CASSPPSKVNTDTQYF; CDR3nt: TGTGCCAGCTCTCCTCCTTCCAAGGTTAACACAGATACGCAGTATTTT